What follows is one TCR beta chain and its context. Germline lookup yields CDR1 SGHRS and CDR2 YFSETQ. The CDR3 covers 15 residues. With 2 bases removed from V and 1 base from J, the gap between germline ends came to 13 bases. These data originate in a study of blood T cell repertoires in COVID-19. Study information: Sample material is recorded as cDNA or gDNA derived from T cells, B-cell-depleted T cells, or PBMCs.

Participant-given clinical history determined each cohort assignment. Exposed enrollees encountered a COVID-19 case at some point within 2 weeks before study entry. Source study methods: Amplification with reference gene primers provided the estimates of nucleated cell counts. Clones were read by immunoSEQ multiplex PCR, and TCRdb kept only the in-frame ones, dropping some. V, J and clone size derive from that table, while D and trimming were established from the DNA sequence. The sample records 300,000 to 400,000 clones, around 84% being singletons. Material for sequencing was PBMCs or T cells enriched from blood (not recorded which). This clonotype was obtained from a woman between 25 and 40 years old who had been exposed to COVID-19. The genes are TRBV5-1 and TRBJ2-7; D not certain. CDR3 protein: CASSFGLSSSYEQYF. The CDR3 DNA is TGCGCCAGCAGCTTTGGGCTAAGTTCGTCCTACGAGCAGTACTTC.